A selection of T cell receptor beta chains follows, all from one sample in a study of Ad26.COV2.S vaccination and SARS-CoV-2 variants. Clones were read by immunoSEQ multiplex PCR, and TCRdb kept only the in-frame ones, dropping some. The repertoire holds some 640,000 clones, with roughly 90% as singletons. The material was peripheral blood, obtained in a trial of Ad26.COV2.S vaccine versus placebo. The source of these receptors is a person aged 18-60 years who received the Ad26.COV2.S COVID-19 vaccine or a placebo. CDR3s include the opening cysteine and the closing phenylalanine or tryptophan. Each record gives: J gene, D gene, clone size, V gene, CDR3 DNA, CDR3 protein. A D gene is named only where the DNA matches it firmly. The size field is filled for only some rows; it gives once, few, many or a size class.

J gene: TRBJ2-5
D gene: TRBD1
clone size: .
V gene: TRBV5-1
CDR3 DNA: TGCGCCAGCAGCTCACGGACAGGCCAAGAGACCCAGTACTTC
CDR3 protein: CASSSRTGQETQYF

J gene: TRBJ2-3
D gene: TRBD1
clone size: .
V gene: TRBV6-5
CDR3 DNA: TGTGCCAGCAGCAAGGGACAGACAAGCACAGATACGCAGTATTTT
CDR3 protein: CASSKGQTSTDTQYF

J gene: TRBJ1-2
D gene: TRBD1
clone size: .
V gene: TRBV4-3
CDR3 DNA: TGCGCCAGCAGCCAAGGGCGGACAGGGGGGATCTATGGCTACACCTTC
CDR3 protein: CASSQGRTGGIYGYTF

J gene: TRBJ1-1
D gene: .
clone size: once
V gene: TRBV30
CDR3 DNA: TGTGCCTGGGGAGGGGCCAGTCGAACTGAAGCTTTCTTT
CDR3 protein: CAWGGASRTEAFF

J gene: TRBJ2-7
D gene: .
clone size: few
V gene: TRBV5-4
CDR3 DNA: TGTGCCAGCAGTACGAGCGGGTACGAGCAGTACTTC
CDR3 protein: CASSTSGYEQYF

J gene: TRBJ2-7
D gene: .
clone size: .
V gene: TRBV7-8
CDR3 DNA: TGTGCCAGCAGCTTAGCGGCTGGTGAGCAGTACTTC
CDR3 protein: CASSLAAGEQYF

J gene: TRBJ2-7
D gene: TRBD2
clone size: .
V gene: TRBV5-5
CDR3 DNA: TGTGCCAGCAGCACCTATTTTCTAGCGGGGGGGCAAGTGAGGGAGCAGTACTTC
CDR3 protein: CASSTYFLAGGQVREQYF

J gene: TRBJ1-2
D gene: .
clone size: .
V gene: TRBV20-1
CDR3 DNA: TGCAGTGCTAGTGACAGGAGCGATGGCTACACCTTC
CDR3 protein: CSASDRSDGYTF

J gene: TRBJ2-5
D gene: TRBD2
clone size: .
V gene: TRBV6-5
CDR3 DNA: TGTGCCTCACGACCAGCGGGAGTAAGGGAGACCCAGTACTTC
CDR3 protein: CASRPAGVRETQYF

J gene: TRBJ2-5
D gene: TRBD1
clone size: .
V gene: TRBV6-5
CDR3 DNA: TGTGCCAGCAGTTACTCGGGGACAGGGGCGGAGACCCAGTACTTC
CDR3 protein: CASSYSGTGAETQYF

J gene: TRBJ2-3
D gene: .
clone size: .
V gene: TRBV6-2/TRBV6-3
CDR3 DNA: TGTGCCAGCAGTTACGAGTCCGGCATGGATACGCAGTATTTT
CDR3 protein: CASSYESGMDTQYF

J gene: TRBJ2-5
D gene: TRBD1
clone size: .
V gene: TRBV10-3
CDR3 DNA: TGTGCCATCAGACCGGGACAGGGGTTGGAGACCCAGTACTTC
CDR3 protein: CAIRPGQGLETQYF

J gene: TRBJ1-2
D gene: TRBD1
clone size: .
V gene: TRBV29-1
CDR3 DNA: TGCAGCGTCCTTTTGACAGGGGGTGGCTATGGCTACACCTTC
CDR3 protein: CSVLLTGGGYGYTF

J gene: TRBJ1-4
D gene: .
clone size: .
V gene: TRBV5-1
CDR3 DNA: TGCGCCAGCAGCTCGACAGGCGCTAATGAAAAACTGTTTTTT
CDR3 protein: CASSSTGANEKLFF

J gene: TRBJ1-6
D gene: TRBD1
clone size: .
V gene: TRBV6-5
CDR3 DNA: TGTGCCAGCAGCCGCCGGGACAGGGAGTGGAGACCCCTCCACTTT
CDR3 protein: CASSRRDREWRPLHF

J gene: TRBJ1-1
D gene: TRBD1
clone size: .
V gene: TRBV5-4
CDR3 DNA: TGTGCCAGCAGCCTGGACAGGGCGACTGAAGCTTTCTTT
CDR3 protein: CASSLDRATEAFF

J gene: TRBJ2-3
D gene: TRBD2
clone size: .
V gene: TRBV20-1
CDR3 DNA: TGCAGTGCTAGTCGGGGGGACAGCACAGATACGCAGTATTTT
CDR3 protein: CSASRGDSTDTQYF

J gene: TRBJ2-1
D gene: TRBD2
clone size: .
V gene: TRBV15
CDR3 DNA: TGTGCCACCAGCAGAGATCGGGGACTAGCGGGAGACAATGAGCAGTTCTTC
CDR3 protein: CATSRDRGLAGDNEQFF

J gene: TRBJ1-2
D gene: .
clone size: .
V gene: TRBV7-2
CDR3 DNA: TGTGCCAGCAGCTTAGGTCAGGGGTATGGCTACACCTTC
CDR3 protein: CASSLGQGYGYTF

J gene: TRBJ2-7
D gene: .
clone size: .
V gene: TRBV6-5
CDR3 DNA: TGTGCCAGCAGTTCCTCAGCGCGAGCGTACGAGCAGTACTTC
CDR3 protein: CASSSSARAYEQYF

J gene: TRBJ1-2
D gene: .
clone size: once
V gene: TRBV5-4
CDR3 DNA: TGTGCCAGCAGCTTGGGTGGACGGAACTATGGCTACACCTTC
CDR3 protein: CASSLGGRNYGYTF

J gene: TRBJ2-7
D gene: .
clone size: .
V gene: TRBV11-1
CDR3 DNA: TGTGCCAGCAGCTTCCGGCCCTACGAGCAGTACTTC
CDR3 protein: CASSFRPYEQYF

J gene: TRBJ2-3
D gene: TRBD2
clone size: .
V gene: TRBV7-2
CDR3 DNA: TGTGCCAGCAGCTTAGATCGCGCGGGAGCCACAGATACGCAGTATTTT
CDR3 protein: CASSLDRAGATDTQYF

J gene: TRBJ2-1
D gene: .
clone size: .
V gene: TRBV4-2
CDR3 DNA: TGTGCCAGCAGCCAAGTGTATGTGTCGGGCTATGAGCAGTTCTTC
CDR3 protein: CASSQVYVSGYEQFF

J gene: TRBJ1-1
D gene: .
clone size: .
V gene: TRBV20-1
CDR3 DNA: TGCAGTGCGACCCGGGACGACGTTTTCTTT
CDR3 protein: CSATRDDVFF

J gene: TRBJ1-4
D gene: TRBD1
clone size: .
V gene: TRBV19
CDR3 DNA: TGTGCCAGTAGTATGGGACGCCCCGGGACAGGGGGAGGTGAAAAACTGTTTTTT
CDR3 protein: CASSMGRPGTGGGEKLFF

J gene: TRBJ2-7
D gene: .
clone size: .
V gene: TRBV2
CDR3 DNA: TGTGCCAGAACAAGACTAACCTCCTACGAGCAGTACTTC
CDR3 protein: CARTRLTSYEQYF

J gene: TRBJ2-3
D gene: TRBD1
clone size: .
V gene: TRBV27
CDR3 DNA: TGTGCCAGCAGTCCCCGGGACAGGGGGTCAGATACGCAGTATTTT
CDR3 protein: CASSPRDRGSDTQYF

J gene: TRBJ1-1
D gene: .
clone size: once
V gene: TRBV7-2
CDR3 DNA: TGTGCCAGCAGTGCAGGGCACGGGACTGAAGCTTTCTTT
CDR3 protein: CASSAGHGTEAFF

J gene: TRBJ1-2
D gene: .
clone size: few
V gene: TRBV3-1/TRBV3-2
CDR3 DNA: TGTGCCAGCAGCCAGGGAACACAACACCCCTACACCTTC
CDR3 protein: CASSQGTQHPYTF

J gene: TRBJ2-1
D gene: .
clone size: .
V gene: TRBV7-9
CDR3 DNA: TGTGCCAGCAGCTTAGGGGGCGGCAATGAGCAGTTCTTC
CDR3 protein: CASSLGGGNEQFF

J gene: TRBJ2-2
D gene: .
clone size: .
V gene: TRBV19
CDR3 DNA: TGTGCCAGTAGTACTATTTCGAGGGGGGTGGCCGGGGAGCTGTTTTTT
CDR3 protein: CASSTISRGVAGELFF

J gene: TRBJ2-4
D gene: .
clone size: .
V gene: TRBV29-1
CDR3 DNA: TGCAGCGTGGAAGGACAGAGGGACATTCAGTACTTC
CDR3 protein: CSVEGQRDIQYF

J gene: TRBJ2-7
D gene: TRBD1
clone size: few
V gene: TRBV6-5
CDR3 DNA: TGTGCCAGCAGTAGGACAGGGGCCGAGCTCAGCGAGCAGTACTTC
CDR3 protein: CASSRTGAELSEQYF

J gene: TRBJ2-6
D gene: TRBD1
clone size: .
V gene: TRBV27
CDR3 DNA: TGTGCCAGCAGTTTAGGGACAGGGGGGTCTGGGGCCAACGTCCTGACTTTC
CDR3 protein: CASSLGTGGSGANVLTF

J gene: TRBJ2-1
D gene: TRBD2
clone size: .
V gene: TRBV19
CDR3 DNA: TGTGCCAGTAGTACCGGGACTAGCGGCTACAATGAGCAGTTCTTC
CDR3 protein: CASSTGTSGYNEQFF

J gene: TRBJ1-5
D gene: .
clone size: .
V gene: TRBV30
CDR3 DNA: TGTGCCTGGAGTAGGGGGAGCAATCAGCCCCAGCATTTT
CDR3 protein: CAWSRGSNQPQHF

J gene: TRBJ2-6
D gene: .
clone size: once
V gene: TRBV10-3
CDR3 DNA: TGTGCCATCAGTGAGGTTTGGTTCTCTGGGGCCAACGTCCTGACTTTC
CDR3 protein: CAISEVWFSGANVLTF

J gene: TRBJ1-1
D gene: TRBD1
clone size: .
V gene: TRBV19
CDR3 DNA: TGTGCCAGTACAGGGGGCTTTACCGCCGCTGAAGCTTTCTTT
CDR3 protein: CASTGGFTAAEAFF

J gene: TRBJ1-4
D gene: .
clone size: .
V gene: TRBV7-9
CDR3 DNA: TGTGCCAGCAGCAAACAGGGAAAGATTAGTGAAAAACTGTTTTTT
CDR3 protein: CASSKQGKISEKLFF

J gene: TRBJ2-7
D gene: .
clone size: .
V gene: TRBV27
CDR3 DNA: TGTGCCAGCAGTTTAGCTCGGGGCCTCTACGAGCAGTACTTC
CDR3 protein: CASSLARGLYEQYF

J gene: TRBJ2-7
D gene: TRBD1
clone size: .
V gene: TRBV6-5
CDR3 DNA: TGTGCCAGCAGTTTTACAGGGGAATCCTACGAGCAGTACTTC
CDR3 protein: CASSFTGESYEQYF

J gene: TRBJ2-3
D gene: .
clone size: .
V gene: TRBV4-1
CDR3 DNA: TGCGCCAGCAGCCAACGGGGTGAACATAGCACAGATACGCAGTATTTT
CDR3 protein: CASSQRGEHSTDTQYF

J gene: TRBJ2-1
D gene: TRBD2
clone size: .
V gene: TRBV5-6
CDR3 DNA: TGTGCCAGCAGCTGGGCGCGGGGGGGCTTCTCCTACAATGAGCAGTTCTTC
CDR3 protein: CASSWARGGFSYNEQFF

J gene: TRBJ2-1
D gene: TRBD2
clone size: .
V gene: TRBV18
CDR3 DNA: TGTGCCAGCTCACCACAGGCCGGGACTAGCGGGATATGGTTCTTC
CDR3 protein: CASSPQAGTSGIWFF

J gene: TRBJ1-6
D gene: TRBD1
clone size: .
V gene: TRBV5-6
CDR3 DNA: TGTGCCAGCAGCTTGGGACAGGGAAGAAATTCACCCCTCCACTTT
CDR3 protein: CASSLGQGRNSPLHF

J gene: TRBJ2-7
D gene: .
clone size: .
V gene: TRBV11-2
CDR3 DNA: TGTGCCAGCAGCCCCTATCCCCGCGAGCAGTACTTC
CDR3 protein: CASSPYPREQYF

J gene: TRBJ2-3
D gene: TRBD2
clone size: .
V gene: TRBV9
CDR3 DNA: TGTGCCAGCAGCAGGACTAGCGGACTTCTAAGCACAGATACGCAGTATTTT
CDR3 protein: CASSRTSGLLSTDTQYF

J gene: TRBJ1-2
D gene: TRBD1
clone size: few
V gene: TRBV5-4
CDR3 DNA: TGTGCCAGCAGCCTCGGGGGACAGGGGTGGTTGGGCTACACCTTC
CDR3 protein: CASSLGGQGWLGYTF

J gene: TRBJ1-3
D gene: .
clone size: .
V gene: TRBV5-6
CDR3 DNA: TGTGCCAGCAGCTTGGCAGGGGAATTAACTGGAAACACCATATATTTT
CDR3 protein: CASSLAGELTGNTIYF